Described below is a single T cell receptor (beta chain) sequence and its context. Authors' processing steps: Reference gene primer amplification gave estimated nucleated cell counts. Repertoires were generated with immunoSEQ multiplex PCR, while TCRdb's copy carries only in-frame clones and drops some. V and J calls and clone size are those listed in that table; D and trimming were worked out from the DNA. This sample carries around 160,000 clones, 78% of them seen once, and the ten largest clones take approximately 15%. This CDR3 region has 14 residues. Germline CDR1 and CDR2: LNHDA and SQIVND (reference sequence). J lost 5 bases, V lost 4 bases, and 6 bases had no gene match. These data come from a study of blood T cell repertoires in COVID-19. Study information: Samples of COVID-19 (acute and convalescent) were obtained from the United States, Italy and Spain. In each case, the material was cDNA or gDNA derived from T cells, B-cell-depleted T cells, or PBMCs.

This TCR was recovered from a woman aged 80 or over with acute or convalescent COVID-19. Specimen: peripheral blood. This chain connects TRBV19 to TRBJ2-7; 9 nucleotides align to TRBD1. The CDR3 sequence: CASSTRDRVNEQYF. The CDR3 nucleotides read TGTGCCAGTAGTACCCGGGACAGGGTGAACGAGCAGTACTTC. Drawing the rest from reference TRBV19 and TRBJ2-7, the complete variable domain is DGGITQSPKYLFRKEGQNVTLSCEQNLNHDAMYWYRQDPGQGLRLIYYSQIVNDFQKGDIAEGYSVSREKKESFPLTVTSAQKNPTAFYLCASSTRDRVNEQYFGPGTRLTVT.